A selection of T cell receptor beta chains follows, all from one sample in a study of early T cells in non-severe SARS-CoV-2 infection. MiXCR was run by TCRdb on the 5' RACE reads, yielding one entry per CDR3 protein. This sample has tens of thousands of distinct CDR3 sequences, with more than 10% found just once. Sequenced here: whole blood, sampled at baseline. The receptors were sampled from an adult who was a healthcare worker with PCR-confirmed SARS-CoV-2 infection or an uninfected control (not recorded which). The donor label of this sample is uncertain. CDR3s include the opening cysteine and the closing phenylalanine or tryptophan. The D gene is left open where the match is weak. Clone size, where shown, is once, few, many, or a class for clones that have expanded.

>TRBV4-1|.|few|TRBJ2-1
TGCGCCAGCAGCCAAGTCCGAGGTAAACAGTTCTTC
CASSQVRGKQFF
>TRBV5-4|.|.|TRBJ2-5
TGTGCCAGCAGCCCCGAGGCCGCGGGGTCTCGGGAGACCCAGTACTTC
CASSPEAAGSRETQYF
>TRBV6-5|TRBD1|few|TRBJ1-2
TGTGCCAGCAGCCGCGGACAGGGGGCTTATGGCTACACCTTC
CASSRGQGAYGYTF
>TRBV20-1|.|.|TRBJ1-4
TGCAGTGCTAGAGAGACGGGAGGGTATAATGAAAAACTGTTTTTT
CSARETGGYNEKLFF
>TRBV9|.|.|TRBJ2-3
TGTGCCAGCAGCAACGGACGAATTAACACAGATACGCAGTATTTT
CASSNGRINTDTQYF
>TRBV27|.|few|TRBJ2-6
TGTGCCAGCAGTTTAGGCTCTGGGGCCAACGTCCTGACTTTC
CASSLGSGANVLTF
>TRBV12-3/TRBV12-4|TRBD1|many|TRBJ1-3
TGTGCCAGCAGTTTTCACGGACAGGGAGGTTCTGGAAACACCATATATTTT
CASSFHGQGGSGNTIYF
>TRBV10-3|TRBD2|.|TRBJ2-5
TGTGCCATCAGTGAGTCCCAACCCCTGACTAGCAGGAAGACCCAGTACTTC
CAISESQPLTSRKTQYF
>TRBV19|.|.|TRBJ2-4
TGTGCCAGTAGTATAGGAGGAGCCAAAAACATTCAGTACTTC
CASSIGGAKNIQYF
>TRBV5-1|.|.|TRBJ2-6
TGCGCCAGCAGCTTGGTGGCAGGACCCTCTGGGGCCAACGTCCTGACTTTC
CASSLVAGPSGANVLTF
>TRBV3-1|.|many|TRBJ1-1
TGTGCCAGCAGCCAAGATTTGGGAGCTGAAGCTTTCTTT
CASSQDLGAEAFF
>TRBV5-1|.|many|TRBJ2-1
TGCGCCAGCAGTAAGGGGCGCGGGCCACCCTACAATGAGCAGTTCTTC
CASSKGRGPPYNEQFF
>TRBV2|TRBD1|many|TRBJ1-2
TGTGCCAGCAGGCCGGGACAGGGGGTCGATGGCTACACCTTC
CASRPGQGVDGYTF
>TRBV19|.|few|TRBJ2-5
TGTGCCAGTAGGATCTCCGGAGGGTCAGAGACCCAGTACTTC
CASRISGGSETQYF
>TRBV7-6|.|.|TRBJ2-2
TGTGCCAGCAGCTTACAGGGTGTTAAGAACACCGGGGAGCTGTTTTTT
CASSLQGVKNTGELFF
>TRBV6-6|.|.|TRBJ1-1
TGTGCCAGCAGTTACGAGGGGAACACTGAAGCTTTCTTT
CASSYEGNTEAFF
>TRBV5-4|.|few|TRBJ1-6
TGTGCCAGCAGCCTGATAACTGCAGGAGGGAATTCACCCCTCCACTTT
CASSLITAGGNSPLHF
>TRBV6-5|.|once|TRBJ1-3
TGTGCCAGCAGTTACTCGAATGGCTTCTCTGGAAACACCATATATTTT
CASSYSNGFSGNTIYF
>TRBV27|TRBD1|many|TRBJ2-1
TGTGCCAGCAGTTACAGGGGGGTGTGGGATGAGCAGTTCTTC
CASSYRGVWDEQFF
>TRBV6-5|TRBD1|.|TRBJ1-1
TGTGCCAGTGCAAGACAGGGAAACACTGAAGCTTTCTTT
CASARQGNTEAFF
>TRBV30|.|.|TRBJ2-5
TGTGCCTGGAGGGAGTATCTACAGGGACCCGCCGAGACCCAGTACTTC
CAWREYLQGPAETQYF
>TRBV6-5|.|.|TRBJ1-3
TGTGCCAGCAGCCGGGACGGGGTCTCTGGAAACACCATATATTTT
CASSRDGVSGNTIYF
>TRBV12-3/TRBV12-4|TRBD1|.|TRBJ2-6
TGTGCCAGCACCAAGAGGGGGCCTGGGGCCAACGTCCTGACTTTC
CASTKRGPGANVLTF
>TRBV7-2|.|few|TRBJ1-1
TGTGCCAGCAGCTTAGGGCAGGGGACCGTTATGAACACTGAAGCTTTCTTT
CASSLGQGTVMNTEAFF
>TRBV7-9|TRBD2|few|TRBJ2-3
TGTGCCAGCAGCACGGAACTAGCGGGGGGGCTTGGAGATACGCAGTATTTT
CASSTELAGGLGDTQYF
>TRBV18|TRBD2|few|TRBJ2-1
TGTGCCAGCTCACCAAGGGCGCCTAGCGGGGGGACGTACAATGAGCAGTTCTTC
CASSPRAPSGGTYNEQFF
>TRBV12-3/TRBV12-4|.|few|TRBJ1-3
TGTGCCAGCAGCGGTTTTTCCTCTGGAAACACCATATATTTT
CASSGFSSGNTIYF
>TRBV4-1|TRBD1|few|TRBJ1-4
TGCGCCAGCAGCCAGCAGGGGGCAGGGGAAAAACTGTTTTTT
CASSQQGAGEKLFF
>TRBV7-2|.|.|TRBJ1-5
TGTGCCAGCAGCTTAAAAGGGGCCTCAGGTCAGCCCCAGCATTTT
CASSLKGASGQPQHF
>TRBV3-1|.|.|TRBJ1-1
TGTGCCAGCAGCCAAGCCGGTGGGAACACTGAAGCTTTCTTT
CASSQAGGNTEAFF
>TRBV19|.|few|TRBJ2-3
TGTGCCAGTAGTCAGCGGGCGGGAGATACGCAGTATTTT
CASSQRAGDTQYF
>TRBV3-1|.|.|TRBJ1-1
TGTGCCAGCAGCCATCCCCCAGTAATGAACACTGAAGCTTTCTTT
CASSHPPVMNTEAFF
>TRBV20-1|TRBD1|.|TRBJ2-3
TGCAGTGCTAGAGGGAGACCCCGGACAGGGGGCCTATATTCCACAGATACGCAGTATTTT
CSARGRPRTGGLYSTDTQYF
>TRBV9|TRBD2|many|TRBJ2-1
TGTGCCAGCAGCGTAGCTACAACGGGGGGGTATGAGCAGTTCTTC
CASSVATTGGYEQFF
>TRBV20-1|.|few|TRBJ1-4
TGCAGTGCAACCTACGGGGCAGCATTTGCAACTAATGAAAAACTGTTTTTT
CSATYGAAFATNEKLFF
>TRBV5-4|.|.|TRBJ1-2
TGTGCCAGCAGCTTGCGAAGCACCAACTATGGCTACACCTTC
CASSLRSTNYGYTF
>TRBV28|.|few|TRBJ2-3
TGTGCCAGCAGTGGGGGCCCGGGGGCAGATACGCAGTATTTT
CASSGGPGADTQYF
>TRBV4-2|TRBD1|few|TRBJ1-3
TGTGCCAGCAGCCCAGAAAAGCCGGGACAGCTGCACGGCACCATATATTTT
CASSPEKPGQLHGTIYF
>TRBV6-6|.|many|TRBJ1-2
TGTGCCAGCCTGCGGGACACTGATAACTATGGCTACACCTTC
CASLRDTDNYGYTF
>TRBV29-1|.|few|TRBJ2-2
TGCAGCGTCCATACAGGGGCTAGCGGCGGGGAGCTGTTTTTT
CSVHTGASGGELFF
>TRBV2|TRBD2|once|TRBJ2-5
TGTGCCAGCATTATTAGCGGGCGGACCCAGTACTTC
CASIISGRTQYF
>TRBV30|.|many|TRBJ1-2
TGTGCCTCCCTCCGACGGAGCACTGAATTAAACTATGGCTACACCTTC
CASLRRSTELNYGYTF
>TRBV6-2/TRBV6-3|.|many|TRBJ2-1
TGTGCCAGCAGCCTAGGGACGGGAAGCTCCTACAATGAGCAGTTCTTC
CASSLGTGSSYNEQFF
>TRBV3-1|.|.|TRBJ2-2
TGTGCCAGCAGCCAGGGAGCCGGGACCGGGGAGCTGTTTTTT
CASSQGAGTGELFF
>TRBV7-3|.|many|TRBJ2-2
TGTGCCAGCAGCCTGGTCACCGGGGAGCTGTTTTTT
CASSLVTGELFF
>TRBV18|.|.|TRBJ2-2
TGTGCCAGCTCACCGGACGGGTGGGACTACACCGGGGAGCTGTTTTTT
CASSPDGWDYTGELFF
>TRBV21-1|.|few|TRBJ2-4
TGTGCCAGCAGCAAACAGCTTCCGACCCCGCCTTGGGGCAAAAACATTCAGTACTTC
CASSKQLPTPPWGKNIQYF
>TRBV25-1|TRBD1|many|TRBJ2-6
TGTGCCAGCAGTGAATTTGGCCAGGGGGCGTGGGGGGCCAACGTCCTGACTTTC
CASSEFGQGAWGANVLTF
>TRBV29-1|.|medium-sized|TRBJ2-1
TGCAGCGTTGGAGGTCGGCTAGCCCTAGACAATGAGCAGTTCTTC
CSVGGRLALDNEQFF